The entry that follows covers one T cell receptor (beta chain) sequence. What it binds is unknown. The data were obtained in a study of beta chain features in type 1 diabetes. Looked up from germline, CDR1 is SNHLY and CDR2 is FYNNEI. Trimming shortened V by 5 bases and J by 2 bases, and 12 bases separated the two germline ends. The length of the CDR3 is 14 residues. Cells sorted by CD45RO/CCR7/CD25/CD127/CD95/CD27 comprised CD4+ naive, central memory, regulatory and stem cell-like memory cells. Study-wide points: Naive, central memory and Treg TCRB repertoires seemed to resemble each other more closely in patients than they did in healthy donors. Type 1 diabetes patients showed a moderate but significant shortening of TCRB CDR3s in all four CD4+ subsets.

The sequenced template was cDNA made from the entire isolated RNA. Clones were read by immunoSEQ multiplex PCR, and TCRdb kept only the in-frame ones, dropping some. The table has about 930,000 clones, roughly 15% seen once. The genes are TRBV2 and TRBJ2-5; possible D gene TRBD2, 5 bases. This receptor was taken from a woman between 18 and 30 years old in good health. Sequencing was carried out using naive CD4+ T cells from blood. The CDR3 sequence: CASSPNRGQETQYF. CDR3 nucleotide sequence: TGTGCCAGCAGTCCTAACCGGGGACAAGAGACCCAGTACTTC.